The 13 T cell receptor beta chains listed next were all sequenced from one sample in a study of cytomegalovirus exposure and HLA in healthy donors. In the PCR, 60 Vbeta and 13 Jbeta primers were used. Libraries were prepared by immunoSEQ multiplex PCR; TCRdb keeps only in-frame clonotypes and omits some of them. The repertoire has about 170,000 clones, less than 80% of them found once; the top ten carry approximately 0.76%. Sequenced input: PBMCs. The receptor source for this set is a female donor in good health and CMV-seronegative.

This chain's CDR3 is CASSTAGGAGTNEKLFF. The CDR3 DNA follows: TGTGCCAGCAGTACCGCAGGGGGCGCCGGAACTAATGAAAAACTGTTTTTT. The chain has TRBV28 and TRBJ1-4; 8 bases agree with TRBD1. V gave up 5 bases and J gave up 1 base; unmatched junction bases: 9. In germline, CDR1 is MDHEN, CDR2 SYDVKM. The length of the CDR3 is 17 residues.

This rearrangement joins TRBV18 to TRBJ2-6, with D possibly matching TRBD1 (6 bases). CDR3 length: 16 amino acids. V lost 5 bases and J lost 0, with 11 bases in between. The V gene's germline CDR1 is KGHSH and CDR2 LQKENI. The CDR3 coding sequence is TGTGCCAGCTCAAGTGGACAGCGCTCTGGGGCCAACGTCCTGACTTTC. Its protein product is CASSSGQRSGANVLTF.

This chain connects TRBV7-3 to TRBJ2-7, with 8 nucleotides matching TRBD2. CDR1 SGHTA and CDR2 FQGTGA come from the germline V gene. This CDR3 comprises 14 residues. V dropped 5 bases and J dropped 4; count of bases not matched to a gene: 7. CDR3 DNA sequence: TGTGCCAGCAGCCCCCAAGCGGGGGCATACGAGCAGTACTTC. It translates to CASSPQAGAYEQYF.

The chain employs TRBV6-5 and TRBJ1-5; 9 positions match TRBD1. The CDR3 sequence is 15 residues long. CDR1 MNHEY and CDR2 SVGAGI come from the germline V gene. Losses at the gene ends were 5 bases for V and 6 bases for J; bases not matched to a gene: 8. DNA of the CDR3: TGTGCCAGCAGTAAATGGGGACAGGGTAGTCAGCCCCAGCATTTT. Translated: CASSKWGQGSQPQHF.

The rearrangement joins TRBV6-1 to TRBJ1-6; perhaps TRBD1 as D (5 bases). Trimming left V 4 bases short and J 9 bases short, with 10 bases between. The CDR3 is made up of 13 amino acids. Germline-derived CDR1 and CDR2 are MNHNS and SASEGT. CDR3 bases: TGTGCCAGCAGTGTCCAGGGAGGTTCACCCCTCCACTTT. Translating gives CASSVQGGSPLHF.

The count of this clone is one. The CDR3 DNA follows: TGTGCCAGCAGCGTAGGGGTGACTAGCTTGGCTAATGAGCAGTTCTTC. It encodes CASSVGVTSLANEQFF. This chain uses TRBV9 with TRBJ2-1; 7 positions agree with TRBD2. The CDR3 contains 16 residues. Germline CDR1 and CDR2: SGDLS and YYNGEE. V was pared by 0 bases and J by 7 bases, with 10 bases of the junction left unmatched. The full variable domain, with the rest looked up from reference TRBV9 and TRBJ2-1, is DSGVTQTPKHLITATGQRVTLRCSPRSGDLSVYWYQQSLDQGLQFLIQYYNGEERAKGNILERFSAQQFPDLHSELNLSSLELGDSALYFCASSVGVTSLANEQFFGPGTRLTVL.

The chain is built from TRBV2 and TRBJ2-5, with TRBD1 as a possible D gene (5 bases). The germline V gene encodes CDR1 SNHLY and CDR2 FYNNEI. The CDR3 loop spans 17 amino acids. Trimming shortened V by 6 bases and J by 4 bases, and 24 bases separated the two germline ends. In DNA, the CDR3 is TGTGCCAGCAGCAGGGATTTAGGGCGGCGCGTGAGAGAGACCCAGTACTTC. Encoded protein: CASSRDLGRRVRETQYF. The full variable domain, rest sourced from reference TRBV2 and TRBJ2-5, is EPEVTQTPSHQVTQMGQEVILRCVPISNHLYFYWYRQILGQKVEFLVSFYNNEISEKSEIFDDQFSVERPDGSNFTLKIRSTKLEDSAMYFCASSRDLGRRVRETQYFGPGTRLLVL.

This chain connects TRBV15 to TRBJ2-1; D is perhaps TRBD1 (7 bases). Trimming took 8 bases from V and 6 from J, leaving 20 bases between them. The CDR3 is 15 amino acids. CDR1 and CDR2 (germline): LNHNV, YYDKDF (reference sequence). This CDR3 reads CATRMGGQGVNEQFF. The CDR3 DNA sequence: TGTGCCACCCGGATGGGGGGCCAGGGGGTCAATGAGCAGTTCTTC. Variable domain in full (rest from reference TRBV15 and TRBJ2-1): DAMVIQNPRYQVTQFGKPVTLSCSQTLNHNVMYWYQQKSSQAPKLLFHYYDKDFNNEADTPDNFQSRRPNTSFCFLDIRSPGLGDTAMYLCATRMGGQGVNEQFFGPGTRLTVL.

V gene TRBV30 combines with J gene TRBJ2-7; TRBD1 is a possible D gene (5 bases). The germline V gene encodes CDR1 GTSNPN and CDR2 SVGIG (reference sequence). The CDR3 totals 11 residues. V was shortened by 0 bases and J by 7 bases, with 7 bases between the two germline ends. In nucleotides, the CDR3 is TGTGCCTGGAGTGTAAGGACAGAGCAGTACTTC. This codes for CAWSVRTEQYF.

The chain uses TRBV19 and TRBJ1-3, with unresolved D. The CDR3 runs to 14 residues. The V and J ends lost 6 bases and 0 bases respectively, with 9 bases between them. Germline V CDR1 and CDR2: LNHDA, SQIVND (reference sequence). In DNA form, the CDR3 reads TGTGCCAGTAGACAGTACTCCTCTGGAAACACCATATATTTT. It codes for CASRQYSSGNTIYF.

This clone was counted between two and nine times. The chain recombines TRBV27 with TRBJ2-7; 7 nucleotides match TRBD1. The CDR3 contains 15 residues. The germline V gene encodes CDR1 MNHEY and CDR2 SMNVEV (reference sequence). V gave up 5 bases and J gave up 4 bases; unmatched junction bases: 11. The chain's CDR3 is CASSETGLLQYEQYF. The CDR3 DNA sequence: TGTGCCAGCAGTGAGACAGGGTTACTTCAATACGAGCAGTACTTC.

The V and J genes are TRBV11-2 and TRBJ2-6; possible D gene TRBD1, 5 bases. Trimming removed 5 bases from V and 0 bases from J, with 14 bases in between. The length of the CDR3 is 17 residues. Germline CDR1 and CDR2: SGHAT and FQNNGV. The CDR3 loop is CASSPMLDSSGANVLTF. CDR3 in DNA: TGTGCCAGCAGCCCCATGCTTGACAGCTCTGGGGCCAACGTCCTGACTTTC.

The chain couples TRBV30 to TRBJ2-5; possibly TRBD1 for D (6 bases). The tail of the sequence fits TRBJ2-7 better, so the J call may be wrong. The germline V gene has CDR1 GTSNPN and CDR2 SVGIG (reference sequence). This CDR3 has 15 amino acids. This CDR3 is CAWSVPRTEESEQYF. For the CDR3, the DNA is TGTGCCTGGAGTGTCCCCAGGACAGAAGAGTCCGAGCAGTACTTC.